This T cell receptor (beta chain) was found in a study of T-cell memory formation after mild COVID-19. Findings and limits, study-wide: Clones contracting across day 15 to 85 had a balanced CD4/CD8 profile; later expanding clones leaned CD4+. CD4+ clones that contracted lay mainly in CM and EM; CD8+ ones lay in EMRA.

This clonotype showed up many times. Its antigen is as yet unknown. Constant-segment-primed 5'RACE gave TCR alpha and TCR beta cDNA libraries with sample barcodes and UMIs. TCRdb processed the 5' RACE reads anew with MiXCR; each CDR3 protein has one entry. The repertoire has roughly 400,000 distinct CDR3 sequences, approximately 25% of them found once; the top ten carry 8.5% to 10%. In germline, CDR1 is SNHLY, CDR2 FYNNEI. This CDR3 region has 14 residues. V lost 11 bases and J lost 3, with 20 bases in between. The source of this sequence is an adult woman who had mild COVID-19 (a few samples of this study predate the infection). Cell type and time point are not known. The sample taken for sequencing was PBMCs or a T cell subset sorted from them (not recorded which). V usage is TRBV2 and J usage is TRBJ2-7; D may be TRBD2 (5 bases). CDR3 protein: CAGKRSIRDYEQYF. CDR3 bases: TGTGCCGGAAAAAGGAGCATTCGGGACTACGAGCAGTACTTC.